The 10 T cell receptor beta chains listed next were all sequenced from one sample in a study of shared clonotypes between healthy human individuals. Libraries were prepared by immunoSEQ multiplex PCR; TCRdb keeps only in-frame clonotypes and omits some of them. The sample includes about 230,000 clones, 65% to 70% seen only once; the top ten take 11%. The specimen was memory CD4+ T cells sorted from blood. Subset here: CD45RA-negative fraction. Receptor source: a man aged 25-45 years in good health.

The chain has TRBV5-6 and TRBJ1-5; TRBD1 is a possible D gene (6 bases). The V gene's germline CDR1 is SGHDT and CDR2 YYEEEE. The ends were cut back, 0 bases at V and 9 bases at J, with 10 bases in the middle. CDR3 length: 13 residues. This CDR3 reads CASSLVGAGPQHF. The CDR3 DNA is TGTGCCAGCAGCTTGGTGGGGGCGGGGCCCCAGCATTTT.

The V call is TRBV6-5, the J call TRBJ1-2; D is unclear. The germline V gene encodes CDR1 MNHEY and CDR2 SVGAGI. Between the trimmed V and J ends, which lost 8 bases and 1 base, there was a span of 8 bases. The CDR3 has 12 residues. CDR3: CASGRDNYGYTF. CDR3 coding DNA: TGTGCCAGCGGGAGGGATAACTATGGCTACACCTTC.

The chain is built from TRBV7-3 and TRBJ2-3; 10 positions match TRBD2. The junction had 5 bases not matched to a gene; V was cut back by 2 bases and J by 6 bases. The CDR3 totals 15 residues. Germline V lookup: CDR1 SGHTA, CDR2 FQGTGA. The CDR3 protein is CASSLQAGGPDTQYF. CDR3 nucleotides: TGTGCCAGCAGCTTACAAGCGGGAGGGCCGGATACGCAGTATTTT.

This clone has at least ten counts. This chain links TRBV30 with TRBJ1-2; tentative D call: TRBD1 (5 bases). CDR1 and CDR2 from the germline V gene are GTSNPN and SVGIG (reference sequence). The CDR3 is 13 amino acids. V dropped 7 bases and J dropped 8 bases, with 20 bases sitting between them. The CDR3 region is CASIIGDLTGYTF. For the CDR3, the DNA is TGTGCCTCCATAATCGGGGACCTCACAGGCTACACCTTC.

The chain joins TRBV4-2 to TRBJ1-5, with TRBD1 as a possible D gene (5 bases). V was cut by 4 bases and J by 7 bases, with 23 bases left in between. The CDR3 is 17 residues long. Germline CDR1 LGHNA, CDR2 YNFKEQ. The CDR3 loop reads CASSPRWSGREDQPQHF. CDR3 DNA sequence: TGTGCCAGCAGCCCCAGGTGGTCCGGCAGGGAAGACCAGCCCCAGCATTTT.

V is TRBV15 and J is TRBJ2-1; the D is unclear. The CDR3 runs 16 residues. The V end was cut by 4 bases, the J end by 1 base, with 14 bases between. CDR1 is LNHNV and CDR2 is YYDKDF in the germline V gene (reference sequence). For the CDR3, the DNA is TGTGCCACCAGCACCGAGGCGGCTACTTCCTACAATGAGCAGTTCTTC. Its translation is CATSTEAATSYNEQFF.

Only a few counts were recorded for this clone. The chain uses TRBV29-1 and TRBJ2-3; the D gene is possibly TRBD2 (5 bases). The CDR3 covers 12 residues. The germline V gene has CDR1 SQVTM and CDR2 ANQGSEA. V shed 6 bases and J shed 4 bases, with 11 bases lying between them. CDR3 sequence: CSVVLAADTQYF. For the CDR3, the DNA is TGCAGCGTCGTCCTAGCAGCAGATACGCAGTATTTT.

This chain connects TRBV7-9 to TRBJ1-2, with unresolved D. With 6 bases removed from V and 8 bases from J, the gap between germline ends came to 19 bases. The CDR3 length is 14 residues. Germline V gene lookup returns CDR1 SEHNR and CDR2 FQNEAQ (reference sequence). CDR3: CASSRDGDYGGYTF. For the CDR3, the DNA is TGTGCCAGCAGTCGAGACGGTGACTATGGAGGCTACACCTTC. Drawing the rest from reference TRBV7-9 and TRBJ1-2, the complete variable domain is DTGVSQNPRHKITKRGQNVTFRCDPISEHNRLYWYRQTLGQGPEFLTYFQNEAQLEKSRLLSDRFSAERPKGSFSTLEIQRTEQGDSAMYLCASSRDGDYGGYTFGSGTRLTVV.

The chain joins TRBV18 to TRBJ2-7; D is unresolved. V lost 1 base, J lost 7 bases, and 8 bases lay in between. Germline CDR1 KGHSH, CDR2 LQKENI. The CDR3 is 12 amino acids. DNA for the CDR3: TGTGCCAGCTCACCACTCGCGAGTGAGCAGTACTTC. The encoded protein is CASSPLASEQYF.

The chain combines TRBV5-1 with TRBJ2-2; 7 nucleotides line up with TRBD1. The J segment lost 0 bases and the V segment lost 4 bases, leaving 6 bases of the junction unmatched. The CDR3 sequence is 16 residues long. CDR1 is SGHRS and CDR2 is YFSETQ in the germline V gene. CDR3 DNA sequence: TGCGCCAGCAGCGGCGATCAGGGGGCGAACACCGGGGAGCTGTTTTTT. Its protein is CASSGDQGANTGELFF.